The 30 T cell receptor beta chains reported below all come from one sample, sequenced in a study of molecular identifiers for immune sequencing clone quantification. In TCRdb, the PCR reads were re-called with MiXCR into one record per CDR3 protein. Among 250,000 to 400,000 distinct CDR3 sequences listed, about a fifth were seen once. Sequencing was done on a sample of naive CD8+ T cells from blood, with Jurkat cell RNA spiked in. Subset denoted: FACS-sorted CD8+CD4-CCR7+CD45RA+ naive T cells. The receptors come from a human donor in good health. Some libraries in this study had Jurkat cell RNA spiked in.

This clonotype was seen at least ten times. The chain joins TRBV7-9 to TRBJ2-7; 9 nucleotides agree with TRBD1. V gave up 4 bases and J gave up 6 bases; unmatched junction bases: 4. CDR3 size: 13 residues. Germline V gene lookup returns CDR1 SEHNR and CDR2 FQNEAQ (reference sequence). For the CDR3, the DNA is TGTGCCAGCAGCTCTCCGGACAGGGGCGAGCAGTACTTC. Translation: CASSSPDRGEQYF.

At least ten counts were recorded for this clonotype. The chain carries TRBV30 and TRBJ2-7; D unclear. CDR1 is GTSNPN, CDR2 SVGIG, per germline (reference sequence). The CDR3 covers 14 residues. Trimming cost V 0 bases and J 4 bases, with 13 bases left between them. Here the CDR3 DNA reads TGTGCCTGGAGTGTAGGCACGGCCAGGTACGAGCAGTACTTC. This encodes CAWSVGTARYEQYF.

The table lists this clonotype with many counts. The CDR3 coding sequence is TGCGCCAGCAGCCAAGTGTTCGGGACAGGGAGTAACCAGCCCCAGCATTTT. Its protein product is CASSQVFGTGSNQPQHF. The V gene is TRBV4-1, the J gene TRBJ1-5; 9 nucleotides agree with TRBD1. After removal of 1 base from V and 7 bases from J, the junction contained 11 bases not matched to a gene. This CDR3 has 17 residues. CDR1 is MGHRA, CDR2 YSYEKL, per germline.

This clonotype was detected many times. The chain is built from TRBV6-2 or TRBV6-3 and TRBJ1-5, with D unresolved. The CDR3 consists of 15 residues. Germline CDR1 is MNHEY and CDR2 is SVGEGT. V was trimmed by 7 bases and J by 1 base, leaving 14 bases between them. The CDR3 loop is CASTPTLDSNQPQHF. Here the CDR3 DNA reads TGTGCCAGCACCCCGACCTTGGACAGCAATCAGCCCCAGCATTTT.

This clonotype was counted many times. The gene calls are TRBV29-1 and TRBJ2-5, with TRBD2 identical over 12 bases. This CDR3 contains 16 residues. V gave up 3 bases and J gave up 5 bases; unmatched junction bases: 10. Germline CDR1 SQVTM, CDR2 ANQGSEA. The CDR3 coding sequence is TGCAGCGTTGAGGACCAACTAGCGGGGGGAGCTGAGACCCAGTACTTC. It translates to CSVEDQLAGGAETQYF.

The rearrangement links TRBV5-1 to TRBJ1-5; TRBD1 matches 8 bases. V lost 4 bases, J lost 4 bases, and 4 bases stayed unmatched. The CDR3 contains 14 residues. Germline V gene data show CDR1 as SGHRS and CDR2 as YFSETQ. As DNA, the CDR3 is TGCGCCAGCAGCCGGGACAGGTCGAATCAGCCCCAGCATTTT. Translating it yields CASSRDRSNQPQHF.

In this sample, this clonotype turned up many times. This sequence joins TRBV28 and TRBJ2-3; D possibly corresponds to TRBD2 (6 bases). Trimming removed 1 base at V and 6 bases at J, with 11 bases between. The CDR3 has 14 residues. Germline V gene sequence: CDR1 MDHEN, CDR2 SYDVKM. The CDR3 DNA is TGTGCCAGCAGTTTATTCGAAGGAGGGGATACGCAGTATTTT. Its protein product is CASSLFEGGDTQYF. Complete variable domain (other parts from reference TRBV28 and TRBJ2-3): DVKVTQSSRYLVKRTGEKVFLECVQDMDHENMFWYRQDPGLGLRLIYFSYDVKMKEKGDIPEGYSVSREKKERFSLILESASTNQTSMYLCASSLFEGGDTQYFGPGTRLTVL.

This clonotype was seen many times. The chain recombines TRBV28 with TRBJ1-2; D unresolved. This CDR3 has 13 amino acids. The germline CDR1 and CDR2 sequences are MDHEN and SYDVKM. Trimming took off 6 bases at V and 7 bases at J, with 15 bases between the two ends. The CDR3, as DNA: TGTGCCAGCAGCCGGAACCATCCAAGTGGCTACACCTTC. As protein: CASSRNHPSGYTF.

The chain joins TRBV20-1 to TRBJ1-3; D remains unclear. The CDR3 loop spans 11 amino acids. Trimming shortened V by 4 bases and J by 8 bases, and 9 bases separated the two germline ends. Germline V gene data show CDR1 as DFQATT and CDR2 as SNEGSKA (reference sequence). The CDR3 protein is CSAKDWDTIYF. The DNA for the CDR3 is TGCAGTGCTAAAGATTGGGACACCATATATTTT.

About this clonotype: A much larger clone is a single base away; this may be a read error. V and J are TRBV9 and TRBJ2-7, with 9 bases that match TRBD1. The germline gives CDR1 SGDLS, CDR2 YYNGEE. CDR3 length: 15 residues. CDR3 nucleotide sequence: TGTGCCGGCAGCGTAGAGGGGACAGGGACCTACGAGCAGTACTTC. The encoded protein is CAGSVEGTGTYEQYF. Full variable domain (rest looked up from reference TRBV9 and TRBJ2-7): DSGVTQTPKHLITATGQRVTLRCSPRSGDLSVYWYQQSLDQGLQFLIQYYNGEERAKGNILERFSAQQFPDLHSELNLSSLELGDSALYFCAGSVEGTGTYEQYFGPGTRLTVT.

This clonotype was seen only once. A much larger clonotype is one base distant, so this may be a read error. Given the absence of the conserved phenylalanine or tryptophan at the CDR3 end, a read error is likely. The chain joins TRBV25-1 to TRBJ2-5; no firm D call. V lost 3 bases and J 3 bases, leaving 17 bases between the germline ends. CDR3 size: 16 residues. Germline V gene lookup returns CDR1 MGHDK and CDR2 SYGVNS. This CDR3 is CASSELGFDREETQYY. CDR3 bases: TGTGCCAGCAGTGAGCTAGGATTTGACCGAGAAGAGACCCAGTACTAC.

This clonotype has just a few counts. Germline is not matched at one junction end, which may reflect a read error. The chain combines TRBV4-3 with TRBJ2-5; TRBD1 aligns across 7 bases. Germline lookup yields CDR1 LGHNA and CDR2 YSLEER. The CDR3 is made up of 15 amino acids. This CDR3 is CASSQRDSPEETLYF. Written as DNA, the CDR3 is TGCGCCAGCAGCCAGAGGGACAGTCCAGAAGAGACCCTGTACTTC.

This clonotype was observed at least ten times. The V gene is TRBV12-3 or TRBV12-4, the J gene TRBJ2-7; D remains ambiguous. V was clipped by 5 bases and J by 3 bases, with 14 bases between them. CDR3 size: 14 residues. The CDR3 loop reads CASSSAVLDYEQYF. The CDR3 region has the DNA TGTGCCAGCAGTAGTGCAGTATTAGACTACGAGCAGTACTTC.

On this clonotype: Possible read error: a much larger clone is one base away. The rearrangement uses TRBV28 and TRBJ1-5; D is possibly TRBD1 (5 bases). CDR1 and CDR2 (germline): MDHEN, SYDVKM. The CDR3 is 13 amino acids. V was cut by 8 bases and J by 1 base, with 9 bases left in between. CDR3 sequence: CASQQDSNQPQHF. The DNA of the CDR3 is TGTGCCAGCCAACAGGACAGCAATCAGCCCCAGCATTTT.

A note on this clonotype: The junction differs from germline at one of its ends, possibly a read error. The chain recombines TRBV27 with TRBJ2-2; D gene uncertain. From germline, CDR1 is MNHEY and CDR2 SMNVEV (reference sequence). This CDR3 comprises 14 residues. CDR3 DNA sequence: TGTGCCGGCAGTTTAGGGCGCAATGCCGGGGAGCTGTTTTTT. This gives the protein CAGSLGRNAGELFF.

This clonotype was seen repeatedly, ten times or more. The V and J genes are TRBV6-6 and TRBJ2-3; D possibly corresponds to TRBD1 (5 bases). CDR1 and CDR2 (germline): MNHNY, SVGAGI (reference sequence). The V end lost 0 bases, the J end lost 4 bases, and 26 bases lay between the germline ends. The CDR3 totals 20 residues. The DNA of the CDR3 is TGTGCCAGCAGTTACTCGACATCGGTTAGGACACCCCAGGAAGCAGATACGCAGTATTTT. Translating gives CASSYSTSVRTPQEADTQYF.

At least ten counts were recorded for this clonotype. This sequence joins TRBV2 and TRBJ1-1; possible D gene TRBD1, 5 bases. The CDR3 loop spans 13 amino acids. Germline CDR1 and CDR2: SNHLY and FYNNEI. Trimming left V 9 bases short and J 12 bases short, with 23 bases between. DNA for the CDR3: TGTGCCAGAAAAGTTAGGGACTCCCTCGAGACTTTCTTT. Its translation: CARKVRDSLETFF.

This clonotype came up a few times. This clone may be a read error of a much larger clone one base away. The rearrangement uses TRBV29-1 and TRBJ2-3; 9 bases are a match to TRBD1. The CDR3 is 18 amino acids. CDR1 SQVTM and CDR2 ANQGSEA come from the germline V gene. The V and J ends lost 2 bases and 3 bases, in that order; junction bases with no gene match: 15. The CDR3 nucleotides are TGCAGCGTTGAACCCGGGACAGGGAGCTTATGGTCAACAGATACGCAGTATTTT. Protein sequence: CSVEPGTGSLWSTDTQYF.

Concerning this clonotype itself: A clone one base away is much larger, so this may be a read error. The chain combines TRBV2 with TRBJ2-7; the D gene is possibly TRBD1 (6 bases). CDR1 SNHLY and CDR2 FYNNEI come from the germline V gene. CDR3 length equals 15 residues. V dropped 6 bases and J dropped 2 bases, with 17 bases sitting between them. The CDR3 loop is CASSEEVRGTYEQYF. The DNA of the CDR3 is TGTGCCAGCAGCGAGGAGGTTAGGGGGACCTACGAGCAGTACTTC.

This clonotype came up many times. The chain joins TRBV29-1 to TRBJ2-7; D is possibly TRBD1 (6 bases). Trimming pared 8 bases from V and 6 bases from J, leaving 17 bases between. Germline V CDR1 and CDR2: SQVTM, ANQGSEA. This CDR3 region has 12 residues. For the CDR3, the DNA is TGCAGCACTTTGGCAGGGGAAGGCGAGCAGTACTTC. It specifies CSTLAGEGEQYF.

This clonotype was recorded a few times. The junction does not match germline at one end; this may be a read error. This chain links TRBV6-5 with TRBJ1-1, with a tentative D call TRBD1 (5 bases). Germline-derived CDR1 and CDR2 are MNHEY and SVGAGI. This CDR3 has 15 amino acids. The CDR3 loop is CASILSQGGGTDAFF. The CDR3 nucleotides read TGTGCCAGCATCCTATCCCAGGGTGGTGGGACTGATGCTTTCTTT.

This clonotype was counted ten times or more. The V and J genes are TRBV19 and TRBJ1-1, with D possibly matching TRBD1 (5 bases). The ends were cut back, 1 base at V and 1 base at J, with 16 bases in the middle. CDR3 size: 17 residues. CDR1 is LNHDA and CDR2 is SQIVND in the germline V gene (reference sequence). Written as DNA, the CDR3 is TGTGCCAGTAGTATAGTTGAGGCAGGGAAAAAGAACACTGAAGCTTTCTTT. Encoded protein: CASSIVEAGKKNTEAFF.

This clonotype was seen only a few times. This chain joins TRBV7-9 and TRBJ2-7; no clear D gene. The germline V and J ends were trimmed by 4 bases and 6 bases, with 13 bases remaining between them. This CDR3 region has 13 residues. The germline V gene has CDR1 SEHNR and CDR2 FQNEAQ (reference sequence). The CDR3 loop reads CASSYSLMAEQYF. Here the CDR3 DNA reads TGTGCCAGCAGCTACTCCCTTATGGCCGAGCAGTACTTC.

This clonotype was picked up a small number of times. The chain employs TRBV6-5 and TRBJ2-5; 9 bases line up with TRBD2. With V trimmed by 6 bases and J by 5 bases, 7 bases remained unmatched. The CDR3 length is 14 residues. Germline CDR1 and CDR2: MNHEY and SVGAGI. In DNA form, the CDR3 reads TGTGCCAGCAGAAGCGCGGGGGGGCTGGAGACCCAGTACTTC. As protein: CASRSAGGLETQYF.

Ten or more counts support this clonotype. This sequence joins TRBV21-1 and TRBJ2-7; TRBD1, as called in the table, went unchecked against the DNA. TRBV21-1 is a pseudogene. This CDR3 has 15 residues. The CDR3 DNA sequence: TGTGCCAGCAGCCCCGAAGGGGGGGGGACGAGCGAGCAGTACTTC. Protein: CASSPEGGGTSEQYF.

This chain joins TRBV6-6 and TRBJ2-7, with D hard to call. The CDR3 has 12 amino acids. From germline, CDR1 is MNHNY and CDR2 SVGAGI (reference sequence). V was cut by 8 bases and J by 1 base, with 9 bases left in between. As DNA, the CDR3 is TGTGCCAGCGGATTAGGTTCCTACGAGCAGTACTTC. Protein product: CASGLGSYEQYF.

This clonotype was detected many times. The V and J genes are TRBV6-6 and TRBJ2-5; the D is unclear. Deletions cut 6 bases from V and 4 bases from J, with 18 bases between. This CDR3 has 15 residues. From germline, CDR1 is MNHNY and CDR2 SVGAGI (reference sequence). The CDR3 loop is CASRAPSRQAETQYF. The CDR3 coding sequence is TGTGCCAGCAGGGCCCCGAGCCGTCAAGCAGAGACCCAGTACTTC.

This clonotype was seen only a few times. The chain has TRBV5-6 and TRBJ1-2; D call uncertain. V lost 0 bases, J lost 0 bases, and 9 bases lay in between. Germline CDR1 reads SGHDT; CDR2 reads YYEEEE. The CDR3 runs 15 residues. In DNA, the CDR3 is TGTGCCAGCAGCTTGGAGGATTCGCCTAACTATGGCTACACCTTC. As protein: CASSLEDSPNYGYTF.

This clonotype occurred many times. This chain connects TRBV4-3 to TRBJ1-4; 8 nucleotides match TRBD1. Germline CDR1 and CDR2: LGHNA and YSLEER. Trimming removed 2 bases from V and 8 bases from J; junction bases left unmatched: 4. CDR3 length: 14 amino acids. In nucleotides, the CDR3 is TGCGCCAGCAGCCAATGGACAGGGTTGGAAAAACTGTTTTTT. It codes for CASSQWTGLEKLFF.

This clonotype showed up just once. A much larger clone lies one base from this, so it may be a read error. This chain connects TRBV12-3 or TRBV12-4 to TRBJ2-3, with D possibly being TRBD1 (5 bases). The CDR3 consists of 15 residues. Trimming removed 4 bases from V and 4 bases from J, with 15 bases in between. Written as DNA, the CDR3 is TGTGCCAGCAGTTATCAGGTGACAGAATCAGATACGCAGTATTTT. This translates into CASSYQVTESDTQYF.